The clone carrying this T cell receptor beta chain showed up just once. This entry belongs to a study of cytomegalovirus exposure and HLA in healthy donors. With V trimmed by 2 bases and J by 7 bases, 0 bases remained unmatched. This CDR3 contains 11 residues. The germline CDR1 and CDR2 sequences are SGHTS and YDEGEE. The PCR was carried out with 60 Vbeta primers and 13 Jbeta primers. Repertoires were generated with immunoSEQ multiplex PCR, while TCRdb's copy carries only in-frame clones and drops some. The table has roughly 190,000 clones, 75% to 85% seen once. The sample was PBMCs. This chain joins TRBV5-8 and TRBJ2-7, with TRBD2 identical over 7 bases. This TCR derives from a girl between 5 and 17 years old in good health and CMV-seropositive. The CDR3 loop is CASSLAGEQYF. The CDR3 DNA is TGTGCCAGCAGCTTAGCGGGGGAGCAGTACTTC.